This TCR beta chain was profiled in a study of post-analysis software for immune sequencing data. Study in general: Relapsing-remitting, secondary progressive and progressive-relapsing multiple sclerosis courses were included.

Study results and limitations: Samples prepared in the same batch strongly co-clustered by F measure. Those with multiple sclerosis, the patient group, showed significantly lower normalized Chao1 diversity than controls.

The table lists this clonotype with a few counts. Its antigen is as yet unknown. Libraries were made from TCR beta cDNA, and they carried unique molecular identifiers. T cells, roughly 0.95 to 10 million of them, yielded about 500,000 cDNA molecules. A single record per CDR3 protein comes from TCRdb applying MiXCR to the PCR reads. The table records about 460,000 distinct CDR3 sequences, approximately 45% of them present only once. The sequenced sample consisted of blood. The sequence came from a girl aged 10 to 17 with multiple sclerosis.

CDR3 coding DNA: TGTGCCACCAGCAGAACGACAGGGGAATATGGCTACACCTTC. Translation gives CATSRTTGEYGYTF. This sequence joins TRBV15 and TRBJ1-2, with 8 nucleotides matching TRBD1. Germline trimming cut 2 bases from V and 5 bases from J; bases unmatched to any gene: 4. The CDR3 extends over 14 amino acids. Germline loops: CDR1 LNHNV, CDR2 YYDKDF (reference sequence).